This T cell receptor beta chain was captured by sequencing in a study of T cells after posttransplantation cyclophosphamide. Turning to this clone: As yet, its antigen is unknown.

Clones were read by immunoSEQ multiplex PCR, and TCRdb kept only the in-frame ones, dropping some. The sample shows 3,000 to 4,000 clones, 78% of them seen only once. General study findings and limits: Later post-transplant blood repertoires were often dominated by donor CD8+ memory clones.

Trimming removed 4 bases at V and 4 bases at J, with 14 bases between. The CDR3 loop spans 14 amino acids. In germline, CDR1 is SEHNR, CDR2 FQNEAQ (reference sequence). This receptor was identified in a woman aged 60 to 75 in good health, CMV-negative, and a related stem cell transplant donor. The chain couples TRBV7-9 to TRBJ2-7; weak D call: TRBD1 (5 bases). Sequencing was done on a sample of memory CD8+ T cells sorted from blood. For the CDR3, the DNA is TGTGCCAGCAGCTCGGTTGACAGACCGTACGAGCAGTACTTC. Protein: CASSSVDRPYEQYF.